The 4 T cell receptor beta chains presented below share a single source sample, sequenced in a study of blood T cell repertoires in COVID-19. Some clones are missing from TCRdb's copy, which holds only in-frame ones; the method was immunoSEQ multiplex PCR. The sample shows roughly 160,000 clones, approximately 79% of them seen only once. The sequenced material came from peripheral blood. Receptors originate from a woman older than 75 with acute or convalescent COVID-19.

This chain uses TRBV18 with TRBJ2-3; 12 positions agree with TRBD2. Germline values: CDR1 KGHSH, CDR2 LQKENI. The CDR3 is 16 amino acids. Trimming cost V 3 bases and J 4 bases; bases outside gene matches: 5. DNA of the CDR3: TGTGCCAGCTCACCCATGACTAGCGGGAGCGCAGATACGCAGTATTTT. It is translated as CASSPMTSGSADTQYF.

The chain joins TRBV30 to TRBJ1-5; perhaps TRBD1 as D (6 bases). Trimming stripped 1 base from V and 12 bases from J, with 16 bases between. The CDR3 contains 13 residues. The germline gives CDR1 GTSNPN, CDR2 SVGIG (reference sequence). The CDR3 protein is CAWSGMTGTFQHF. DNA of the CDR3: TGTGCCTGGAGTGGGATGACAGGTACCTTCCAGCATTTT.

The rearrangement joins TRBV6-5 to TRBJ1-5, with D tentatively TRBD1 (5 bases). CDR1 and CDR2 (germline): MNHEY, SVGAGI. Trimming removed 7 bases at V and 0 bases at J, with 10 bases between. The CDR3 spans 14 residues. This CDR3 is CASMRGDSNQPQHF. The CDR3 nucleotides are TGTGCCAGCATGCGGGGCGATAGCAATCAGCCCCAGCATTTT.

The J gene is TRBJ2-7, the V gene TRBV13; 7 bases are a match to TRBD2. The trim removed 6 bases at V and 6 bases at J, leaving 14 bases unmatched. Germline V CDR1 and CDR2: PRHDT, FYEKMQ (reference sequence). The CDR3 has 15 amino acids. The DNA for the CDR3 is TGTGCCAGCAGTCTCAGCGGGGCCCTCGTTAGCGAGCAGTACTTC. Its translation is CASSLSGALVSEQYF.